Given below is one TCR beta chain in context. These data originate in a study of OX40 agonist ivuxolimab in advanced cancers. Sequencing was performed with immunoSEQ multiplex PCR; in TCRdb, only in-frame clones are kept and a portion is missing. The top ten hold under 0.4% of the sample, which has some 64,000 clones, about 85% seen once. The germline V gene encodes CDR1 LGHNT and CDR2 FRNRAP. This CDR3 is built from 11 residues. V was pared by 7 bases and J by 7 bases, with 4 bases of the junction left unmatched. Patients were ineligible given autoimmune disease history or systemic immunosuppression.

This receptor was taken from an adult with an advanced solid tumor such as melanoma, head and neck, liver or kidney cancer. This chain uses TRBV12-5 with TRBJ2-7; 7 positions agree with TRBD2. Sequences were derived from CD4+ or CD8+ T cells sorted from blood, sampled in a trial of the OX40 agonist ivuxolimab. This CDR3 reads CASEGGREQYF. DNA for the CDR3: TGTGCTAGTGAGGGAGGGCGGGAGCAGTACTTC.